The rows below give T cell receptor beta chains drawn from one sample of a study of T cell changes during pregnancy in multiple sclerosis. This table comes from immunoSEQ multiplex PCR, and its TCRdb copy is limited to in-frame clones, with some not included. Of tens of thousands of clones in the sample, 75% to 95% were seen once. The sample in question was peripheral blood, obtained before pregnancy. These receptor sequences come from a female donor with multiple sclerosis, enrolled in a pregnancy study. CDR3s include the opening cysteine and the closing phenylalanine or tryptophan. Fields, in order: clone size, J gene, V gene, D gene, CDR3 protein, CDR3 DNA. D genes are given only for firm matches. Rows give clone size only sometimes, using once, few, many, or a class for an expanded clone.

clone_size: NA; j_call: TRBJ2-3; v_call: TRBV4-3; d_call: NA; cdr3_aa: CASSQESQRSTDTQYF; cdr3_nt: TGCGCCAGCAGCCAAGAGAGCCAGCGGAGCACAGATACGCAGTATTTT
clone_size: NA; j_call: TRBJ1-4; v_call: TRBV29-1; d_call: NA; cdr3_aa: CSVLQGFNEKLFF; cdr3_nt: TGCAGCGTCCTACAGGGTTTTAATGAAAAACTGTTTTTT
clone_size: NA; j_call: TRBJ1-2; v_call: TRBV7-2; d_call: NA; cdr3_aa: CASSKTGFYGYTF; cdr3_nt: TGTGCCAGCAGCAAAACAGGGTTCTATGGCTACACCTTC
clone_size: NA; j_call: TRBJ2-7; v_call: TRBV11-2; d_call: NA; cdr3_aa: CASSLGGLSYEQYF; cdr3_nt: TGTGCCAGCAGCCTAGGGGGACTTTCCTACGAGCAGTACTTC
clone_size: NA; j_call: TRBJ1-2; v_call: TRBV15; d_call: TRBD1; cdr3_aa: CATTDRGQNYGYTF; cdr3_nt: TGTGCCACCACGGACAGGGGGCAGAACTATGGCTACACCTTC
clone_size: NA; j_call: TRBJ1-4; v_call: TRBV30; d_call: NA; cdr3_aa: CAWRGGARATNEKLFF; cdr3_nt: TGTGCCTGGAGGGGGGGGGCCAGAGCAACTAATGAAAAACTGTTTTTT
clone_size: few; j_call: TRBJ1-6; v_call: TRBV5-1; d_call: TRBD1; cdr3_aa: CASSLAWDRLDSPLHF; cdr3_nt: TGCGCCAGCAGCTTGGCCTGGGACAGGTTGGATTCACCCCTCCACTTT
clone_size: once; j_call: TRBJ2-1; v_call: TRBV9; d_call: TRBD2; cdr3_aa: CASSASGGTYNEQFF; cdr3_nt: TGTGCCAGCAGCGCTAGCGGGGGAACATACAATGAGCAGTTCTTC
clone_size: NA; j_call: TRBJ2-7; v_call: TRBV4-3; d_call: NA; cdr3_aa: CASSQDKDRTYEQYF; cdr3_nt: TGCGCCAGCAGCCAAGATAAGGACAGAACCTACGAGCAGTACTTC
clone_size: NA; j_call: TRBJ2-1; v_call: TRBV7-2; d_call: NA; cdr3_aa: CASSAPGSSYNEQFF; cdr3_nt: TGTGCCAGCAGCGCGCCGGGGAGCTCCTACAATGAGCAGTTCTTC
clone_size: NA; j_call: TRBJ1-1; v_call: TRBV6-6; d_call: NA; cdr3_aa: CASIGGTEAFF; cdr3_nt: TGTGCCAGCATAGGCGGAACTGAAGCTTTCTTT
clone_size: NA; j_call: TRBJ1-4; v_call: TRBV9; d_call: NA; cdr3_aa: CASSPMGRANEKLFF; cdr3_nt: TGTGCCAGCAGCCCCATGGGGAGGGCTAATGAAAAACTGTTTTTT
clone_size: once; j_call: TRBJ1-5; v_call: TRBV7-6; d_call: NA; cdr3_aa: CASSLGALGSNQPQHF; cdr3_nt: TGTGCCAGCAGCTTAGGAGCGCTGGGTAGCAATCAGCCCCAGCATTTT
clone_size: NA; j_call: TRBJ2-1; v_call: TRBV29-1; d_call: TRBD2; cdr3_aa: CSVEVGLAGNEQFF; cdr3_nt: TGCAGCGTTGAAGTCGGCCTAGCGGGGAATGAGCAGTTCTTC
clone_size: once; j_call: TRBJ1-5; v_call: TRBV6-1; d_call: NA; cdr3_aa: CASSVMQSNQPQHF; cdr3_nt: TGTGCCAGCAGTGTCATGCAGAGCAATCAGCCCCAGCATTTT
clone_size: NA; j_call: TRBJ1-2; v_call: TRBV7-9; d_call: NA; cdr3_aa: CVLPVSGGVEGYTF; cdr3_nt: TGTGTACTCCCTGTAAGCGGGGGGGTTGAAGGCTACACCTTC
clone_size: NA; j_call: TRBJ1-2; v_call: TRBV5-6; d_call: TRBD1; cdr3_aa: CASSEGTAYLYGYTF; cdr3_nt: TGTGCCAGCAGCGAAGGGACAGCCTACCTCTATGGCTACACCTTC
clone_size: NA; j_call: TRBJ2-3; v_call: TRBV9; d_call: TRBD2; cdr3_aa: CASSVWGGNTDTQYF; cdr3_nt: TGTGCCAGCAGCGTTTGGGGGGGAAACACAGATACGCAGTATTTT
clone_size: NA; j_call: TRBJ1-5; v_call: TRBV7-8; d_call: NA; cdr3_aa: CASSLGTGGSQPQHF; cdr3_nt: TGTGCCAGCAGCTTGGGGACGGGGGGCTCCCAGCCCCAGCATTTT
clone_size: once; j_call: TRBJ2-3; v_call: TRBV7-8; d_call: TRBD1; cdr3_aa: CASSLGDRGPDTQYF; cdr3_nt: TGTGCCAGCAGCTTAGGGGACAGGGGGCCAGATACGCAGTATTTT
clone_size: NA; j_call: TRBJ1-2; v_call: TRBV7-9; d_call: TRBD1; cdr3_aa: CASRPGTGDYGYTF; cdr3_nt: TGTGCCAGCAGACCCGGGACAGGTGACTATGGCTACACCTTC
clone_size: NA; j_call: TRBJ2-7; v_call: TRBV30; d_call: TRBD1; cdr3_aa: CAWSAPRQGTYEQYF; cdr3_nt: TGTGCCTGGAGTGCCCCCCGACAGGGCACTTACGAGCAGTACTTC
clone_size: NA; j_call: TRBJ2-5; v_call: TRBV5-1; d_call: NA; cdr3_aa: CASSLAGGEVASQYF; cdr3_nt: TGCGCCAGCAGCTTGGCCGGAGGGGAGGTAGCGTCCCAGTACTTC
clone_size: NA; j_call: TRBJ1-5; v_call: TRBV18; d_call: TRBD1; cdr3_aa: CASSPTGGKDQPQHF; cdr3_nt: TGTGCCAGCTCACCAACAGGGGGAAAGGATCAGCCCCAGCATTTT
clone_size: NA; j_call: TRBJ2-3; v_call: TRBV2; d_call: NA; cdr3_aa: CASSEDGVPTDTQYF; cdr3_nt: TGTGCCAGCAGTGAAGACGGAGTTCCCACAGATACGCAGTATTTT
clone_size: NA; j_call: TRBJ1-2; v_call: TRBV6-1; d_call: NA; cdr3_aa: CASSELRENYGYTF; cdr3_nt: TGTGCCAGCAGTGAATTGAGGGAGAACTATGGCTACACCTTC
clone_size: NA; j_call: TRBJ2-7; v_call: TRBV7-9; d_call: TRBD1; cdr3_aa: CASSSPTGTYEQYF; cdr3_nt: TGTGCCAGCAGCTCACCGACAGGGACCTACGAGCAGTACTTC
clone_size: NA; j_call: TRBJ1-5; v_call: TRBV27; d_call: TRBD1; cdr3_aa: CASSGRTGDQPQHF; cdr3_nt: TGTGCCAGCAGTGGACGGACAGGGGATCAGCCCCAGCATTTT